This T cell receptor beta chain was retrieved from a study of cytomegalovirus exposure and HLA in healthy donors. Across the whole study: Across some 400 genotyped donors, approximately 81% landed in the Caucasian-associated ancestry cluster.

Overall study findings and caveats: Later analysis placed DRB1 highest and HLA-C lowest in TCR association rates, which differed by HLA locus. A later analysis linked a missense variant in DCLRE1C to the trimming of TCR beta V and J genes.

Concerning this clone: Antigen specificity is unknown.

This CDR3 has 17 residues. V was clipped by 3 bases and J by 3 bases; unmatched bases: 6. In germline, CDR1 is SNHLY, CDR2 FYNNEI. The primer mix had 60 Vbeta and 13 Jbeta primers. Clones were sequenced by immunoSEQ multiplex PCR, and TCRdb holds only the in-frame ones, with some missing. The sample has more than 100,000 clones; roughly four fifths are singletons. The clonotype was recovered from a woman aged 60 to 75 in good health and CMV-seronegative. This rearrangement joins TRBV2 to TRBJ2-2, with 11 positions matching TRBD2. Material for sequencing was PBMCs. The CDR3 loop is CASSEVIAGGYTGELFF. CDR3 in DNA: TGTGCCAGCAGTGAGGTTATAGCGGGAGGGTACACCGGGGAGCTGTTTTTT.